Listed here are 12 T cell receptor beta chains from one sample, sequenced in a study of CD8 T cells in ankylosing spondylitis. TCRdb re-called the 5' RACE reads through MiXCR, storing one row per CDR3 protein. The sample has more than 150,000 distinct CDR3 sequences, 18% seen once; the top ten hold more than 3.5%. Specimen: blood, either unsorted or a sorted T cell fraction (not recorded which). Source of these receptors: a male donor aged 10 to 35 with ankylosing spondylitis or in good health (not recorded which).

The rearrangement uses TRBV12-3 or TRBV12-4 and TRBJ2-1, with 9 bases fitting TRBD1. The CDR3 extends over 18 amino acids. V dropped 3 bases and J dropped 6; count of bases not matched to a gene: 15. The CDR3 bases are TGTGCCAGCAGTTTCCTTGTTTGGGACAGGGTATCGGCCAATGAGCAGTTCTTC. Protein sequence: CASSFLVWDRVSANEQFF.

There are many counts of this clonotype. The rearrangement uses TRBV12-5 and TRBJ2-3; TRBD2 aligns across 7 bases. This CDR3 contains 13 residues. CDR1 is LGHNT, CDR2 FRNRAP, per germline. Trimming cost V 2 bases and J 8 bases; bases outside gene matches: 4. The CDR3 sequence: CASGLSSGATQYF. The DNA of the CDR3 is TGTGCTAGTGGTTTGTCCAGCGGGGCTACGCAGTATTTT.

This clonotype has a count of ten or more. This chain uses TRBV6-2 or TRBV6-3 with TRBJ2-2, with D hard to call. Per the germline V gene, CDR1 is MNHEY and CDR2 is SVGEGT. V lost 5 bases to trimming and J lost 8 bases, with 15 bases between them. The CDR3 consists of 14 residues. The CDR3, as DNA: TGTGCCAGCAGTCATTCACCTACATCAGGGGAGCTGTTTTTT. Encoded protein: CASSHSPTSGELFF.

The J gene is TRBJ2-5, the V gene TRBV20-1; a possible D gene is TRBD2 (5 bases). V was shortened by 5 bases and J by 1 base, with 11 bases between the two germline ends. This CDR3 is 13 amino acids long. Germline V gene lookup returns CDR1 DFQATT and CDR2 SNEGSKA (reference sequence). The CDR3 region has the DNA TGCAGTGCTCTCCCCAGCGGCCAAGAGACCCAGTACTTC. This sequence encodes CSALPSGQETQYF.

This clonotype was seen at least ten times. The V and J genes are TRBV29-1 and TRBJ2-4; possibly TRBD1 or TRBD2 for D (6 bases each). V dropped 5 bases and J dropped 0 bases, with 20 bases sitting between them. Germline lookup yields CDR1 SQVTM and CDR2 ANQGSEA. CDR3 size: 17 residues. The CDR3 DNA sequence: TGCAGCGTTTATCAGACAGGAGAGGGGGGAGCCAAAAACATTCAGTACTTC. It encodes CSVYQTGEGGAKNIQYF.

This clonotype has a count of ten or more. The J gene is TRBJ2-1, the V gene TRBV6-1; D unresolved. Trimming pared 10 bases from V and 2 bases from J, leaving 12 bases between. This CDR3 is built from 13 residues. Germline V gene sequence: CDR1 MNHNS, CDR2 SASEGT. The CDR3 DNA is TGTGCCACCACGGGCCCGCCCTACAATGAGCAGTTCTTC. It is translated as CATTGPPYNEQFF.

This clonotype was observed at least ten times. The CDR3 region is CASSYRGGQLDGYTF. CDR3 in DNA: TGTGCCAGCAGTTACCGAGGGGGGCAACTTGATGGCTACACCTTC. The chain combines TRBV6-5 with TRBJ1-2; D perhaps matches TRBD1 (6 bases). The germline V gene has CDR1 MNHEY and CDR2 SVGAGI. V lost 2 bases and J lost 6, with 16 bases in between. The CDR3 length is 15 residues.

In this sample, this clonotype turned up many times. This rearrangement joins TRBV6-5 to TRBJ1-2, with a weak D call TRBD1 (5 bases). V gave up 0 bases and J gave up 8 bases, with 19 bases separating them. Germline CDR1 reads MNHEY; CDR2 reads SVGAGI. This CDR3 region has 16 residues. DNA of the CDR3: TGTGCCAGCAGTTACTCAGGGGAAACCTCGCAAGGGGGCTACACCTTC. Protein: CASSYSGETSQGGYTF.

DNA of the CDR3: TGCGCCAGCAGTGAGTCGTCTCCTAGCGGGCTCACAGATACGCAGTATTTT. It translates to CASSESSPSGLTDTQYF. V gene TRBV10-1 combines with J gene TRBJ2-3; 8 bases fit TRBD2. The CDR3 length is 17 residues. CDR1 WNHNN and CDR2 SYGVQD come from the germline V gene (reference sequence). V trimming: 0 bases; J trimming: 2 bases; junction bases outside the gene matches: 7.

This clonotype was detected many times. The CDR3 coding sequence is TGTGCCAGCAGTTTCAGGACAGATCCTCGAGACATTCAGTACTTC. Its protein product is CASSFRTDPRDIQYF. The rearrangement uses TRBV12-3 or TRBV12-4 and TRBJ2-4; TRBD1 is a possible D gene (6 bases). V lost 3 bases and J 8 bases, leaving 17 bases between the germline ends. This CDR3 contains 15 residues.

This clonotype was seen at least ten times. The chain carries TRBV4-3 and TRBJ2-1, with a tentative D call TRBD2 (5 bases). CDR3 size: 13 residues. V dropped 4 bases and J dropped 10 bases, with 14 bases sitting between them. CDR1 is LGHNA and CDR2 is YSLEER in the germline V gene. CDR3: CASSPGLGWEQFF. In DNA, the CDR3 is TGCGCCAGCAGCCCAGGACTGGGGTGGGAGCAGTTCTTC.

The chain uses TRBV27 and TRBJ2-7, with D unresolved. CDR3 length: 15 amino acids. Germline-derived CDR1 and CDR2 are MNHEY and SMNVEV (reference sequence). Trimming stripped 6 bases from V and 0 bases from J, with 15 bases between. CDR3 loop: CASSLKTGLSYEQYF. The CDR3 DNA sequence: TGTGCCAGCAGCCTTAAAACGGGTCTCTCCTACGAGCAGTACTTC.